These 9 T cell receptor beta chains originate from one sample sequenced in a study of blood T cell repertoires in COVID-19 (TCRdb year 2020). Libraries were made using the immunoSEQ multiplex PCR assay. TCRdb's version of the immuneACCESS table is confined to in-frame rearrangements and falls short of the full clone set. An unresolved V gene accounts for under half of the shortfall where checked; the remainder is of unknown origin. The sample profile shows approximately 210,000 clones; 94% of them were found once. 0.76% of the sample comes from the top ten. The sequencing input was peripheral blood. All receptors derive from a man aged 30 to 45 with COVID-19, enrolled during active disease.

The rearrangement links TRBV19 to TRBJ2-3; TRBD1 matches 8 bases. The junction had 3 bases not matched to a gene; V was cut back by 3 bases and J by 4 bases. The length of the CDR3 is 14 residues. Germline V gives CDR1 LNHDA, CDR2 SQIVND (reference sequence). DNA for the CDR3: TGTGCCAGTAGTATTTCAGGGGGCGCAGATACGCAGTATTTT. Translated, it gives CASSISGGADTQYF.

The chain uses TRBV7-3 and TRBJ1-2, with D hard to call. The germline V gene has CDR1 SGHTA and CDR2 FQGTGA. The ends were cut back, 5 bases at V and 8 bases at J, with 18 bases in the middle. CDR3 length: 14 residues. CDR3 protein: CASSPDLYGGGYTF. The CDR3 DNA reads TGTGCCAGCAGCCCGGATCTATATGGAGGGGGCTACACCTTC.

CDR3 DNA: TGTGCCAGCAGTTTGAGTAATAATTCACCCCTCCACTTT. It encodes CASSLSNNSPLHF. This chain links TRBV6-2 or TRBV6-3 with TRBJ1-6; D not resolved. The CDR3 spans 13 residues. The V gene lost 4 bases and the J gene lost 5 bases, with 6 bases spanning the gap. Germline-derived CDR1 and CDR2 are MNHEY and SVGEGT.

The rearrangement uses TRBV7-2 and TRBJ1-1; TRBD1 matches 9 bases. V lost 5 bases to trimming and J lost 5 bases; unmatched junction nucleotides: 6. The CDR3 spans 14 residues. Germline-derived CDR1 and CDR2 are SGHTA and FQGNSA. CDR3 protein: CASSPKTGGTEAFF. For the CDR3, the DNA is TGTGCCAGCAGCCCAAAGACAGGGGGGACTGAAGCTTTCTTT.

This chain joins TRBV19 and TRBJ1-5, with TRBD1 as a possible D gene (6 bases). V lost 4 bases and J lost 5, with 15 bases in between. Germline loops: CDR1 LNHDA, CDR2 SQIVND (reference sequence). The CDR3 runs to 15 residues. CDR3: CASSKGGVPHQPQHF. In DNA, the CDR3 is TGTGCCAGTAGTAAAGGGGGGGTCCCCCATCAGCCCCAGCATTTT.

This chain uses TRBV5-1 with TRBJ2-5, with D unclear. V shed 4 bases and J shed 5 bases, with 6 bases lying between them. Per germline, CDR1 SGHRS and CDR2 YFSETQ. The CDR3 spans 11 residues. The CDR3 here is CASSPGETQYF. The CDR3 coding sequence is TGCGCCAGCAGCCCCGGGGAGACCCAGTACTTC.

The J gene is TRBJ2-7, the V gene TRBV19; TRBD1 matches 8 bases. CDR3 length: 14 amino acids. J lost 0 bases, V lost 5 bases, and 3 bases had no gene match. Germline CDR1 LNHDA, CDR2 SQIVND (reference sequence). CDR3 sequence reads: CASSGDRSSYEQYF. CDR3 bases: TGTGCCAGTAGTGGGGACAGGAGCTCCTACGAGCAGTACTTC.

The chain is built from TRBV30 and TRBJ2-7; TRBD1 matches 9 bases. V lost 3 bases, J lost 2 bases, and 8 bases stayed unmatched. Germline-derived CDR1 and CDR2 are GTSNPN and SVGIG (reference sequence). The CDR3 contains 15 residues. The CDR3 sequence is CAWRPPGQGTYEQYF. The CDR3 nucleotides are TGTGCCTGGAGGCCACCCGGACAGGGGACCTACGAGCAGTACTTC.

The V gene is TRBV5-1, the J gene TRBJ1-5; TRBD1 matches 8 bases. CDR3 length equals 16 residues. Per germline, CDR1 SGHRS and CDR2 YFSETQ. J was trimmed by 3 bases and V by 0 bases; bases with no gene match: 5. The CDR3 DNA is TGCGCCAGCAGCTTGGCAGGGGGCGCGGACAATCAGCCCCAGCATTTT. This encodes CASSLAGGADNQPQHF.